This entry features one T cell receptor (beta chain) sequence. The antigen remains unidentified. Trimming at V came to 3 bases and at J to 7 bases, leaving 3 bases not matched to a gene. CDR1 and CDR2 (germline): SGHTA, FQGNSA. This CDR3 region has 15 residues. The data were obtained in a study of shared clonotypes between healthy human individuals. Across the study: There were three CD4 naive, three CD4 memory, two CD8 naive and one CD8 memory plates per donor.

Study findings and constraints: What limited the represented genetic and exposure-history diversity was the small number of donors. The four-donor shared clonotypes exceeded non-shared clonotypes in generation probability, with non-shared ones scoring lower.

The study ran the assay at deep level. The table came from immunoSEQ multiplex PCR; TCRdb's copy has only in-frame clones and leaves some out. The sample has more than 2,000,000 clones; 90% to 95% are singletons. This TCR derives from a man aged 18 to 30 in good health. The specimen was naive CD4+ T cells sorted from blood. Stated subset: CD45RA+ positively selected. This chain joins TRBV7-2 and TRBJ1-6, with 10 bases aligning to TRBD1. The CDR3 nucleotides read TGTGCCAGCAGCTTTGCGGGACAGGGGAATTCACCCCTCCACTTT. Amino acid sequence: CASSFAGQGNSPLHF.